These 22 T cell receptor beta chains came from one sample sequenced in a study of shared clonotypes between healthy human individuals. Produced via immunoSEQ multiplex PCR; TCRdb's table is partial and in-frame only. The repertoire holds over a million clones, roughly 97% seen once, with about 1.2% in the top ten. Material for sequencing was naive CD4+ T cells sorted from blood. The sample's subset: CD45RA+ positively selected. The receptors were sampled from a man aged 30 to 45 in good health.

The V gene is TRBV30, the J gene TRBJ1-5; 7 positions match TRBD1. J was trimmed by 0 bases and V by 3 bases; bases with no gene match: 5. Germline lookup yields CDR1 GTSNPN and CDR2 SVGIG (reference sequence). The CDR3 is made up of 15 amino acids. The chain's CDR3 is CAWSPRGLSNQPQHF. The CDR3 DNA reads as TGTGCCTGGAGCCCGAGGGGGCTTAGCAATCAGCCCCAGCATTTT.

This chain joins TRBV18 and TRBJ1-4, with a weak D call TRBD1 (5 bases). V lost 4 bases, J lost 0 bases, and 12 bases lay in between. The CDR3 runs 16 residues. Germline V lookup: CDR1 KGHSH, CDR2 LQKENI. Written as DNA, the CDR3 is TGTGCCAGCTCACGCTCTCGGGGGGCAACTAATGAAAAACTGTTTTTT. Protein: CASSRSRGATNEKLFF.

The chain is built from TRBV10-2 and TRBJ2-7; 7 bases are a match to TRBD1. Germline CDR1 is WSHSY and CDR2 is SAAADI. After removal of 5 bases from V and 6 bases from J, the junction contained 4 bases not matched to a gene. The CDR3 sequence is 12 residues long. CDR3 coding DNA: TGCGCCAGCAGTACCAGGGGGTTCGAGCAGTACTTC. Protein: CASSTRGFEQYF.

This chain uses TRBV15 with TRBJ2-2, with no clear D. CDR3 size: 13 residues. V dropped 5 bases and J dropped 8 bases, with 12 bases sitting between them. Germline CDR1 and CDR2: LNHNV and YYDKDF (reference sequence). The CDR3 DNA follows: TGTGCCACCAGCTGGAGTTACGCTGGGGAGCTGTTTTTT. Residues: CATSWSYAGELFF. The full variable domain, in which reference TRBV15 and TRBJ2-2 provide the parts outside the CDR3, is DAMVIQNPRYQVTQFGKPVTLSCSQTLNHNVMYWYQQKSSQAPKLLFHYYDKDFNNEADTPDNFQSRRPNTSFCFLDIRSPGLGDTAMYLCATSWSYAGELFFGEGSRLTVL.

This clone has just a few counts. V usage is TRBV28 and J usage is TRBJ1-5, with D perhaps TRBD1 (5 bases). V was cut by 6 bases and J by 6 bases, with 15 bases left in between. The CDR3 spans 14 residues. Germline V gene data show CDR1 as MDHEN and CDR2 as SYDVKM. The CDR3 DNA reads as TGTGCCAGCAGAGCTTTTGCGGGGGGTCAGCCCCAGCATTTT. Amino acid sequence: CASRAFAGGQPQHF.

This chain uses TRBV27 with TRBJ1-5; D gene unclear. The CDR3 is 17 residues long. The germline V gene encodes CDR1 MNHEY and CDR2 SMNVEV (reference sequence). V lost 2 bases, J lost 2 bases, and 16 bases lay in between. The CDR3 nucleotides are TGTGCCAGCAGTTTAAGACCGCCGCAGCTCGGCAATCAGCCCCAGCATTTT. Protein: CASSLRPPQLGNQPQHF.

This clone was recorded only once. V usage is TRBV4-1 and J usage is TRBJ2-3; D not resolved. Germline CDR1 MGHRA, CDR2 YSYEKL. Trimming took 0 bases from V and 6 from J, leaving 13 bases between them. The CDR3 extends over 15 amino acids. The CDR3 spells CASSQERNWADTQYF. CDR3 DNA: TGCGCCAGCAGCCAAGAAAGGAACTGGGCTGATACGCAGTATTTT.

J is TRBJ1-5 and V is TRBV6-1; D call uncertain. Trimming took 0 bases from V and 4 from J, leaving 13 bases between them. Germline V gives CDR1 MNHNS, CDR2 SASEGT. The CDR3 runs 16 residues. The CDR3 here is CASSEAFSRVNQPQHF. CDR3 bases: TGTGCCAGCAGTGAAGCATTTAGTAGGGTTAATCAGCCCCAGCATTTT.

The chain has TRBV19 and TRBJ1-5, with D uncertain. CDR3 size: 14 residues. Germline V gene lookup returns CDR1 LNHDA and CDR2 SQIVND (reference sequence). Trimming cost V 5 bases and J 3 bases, with 11 bases left between them. The CDR3 reads CASSSRPINQPQHF. The CDR3 nucleotides read TGTGCCAGTAGTTCCCGACCGATCAATCAGCCCCAGCATTTT.

The CDR3 region is CASSYGPSGNSYEQYF. CDR3 in DNA: TGCGCCAGCAGCTACGGACCTAGCGGGAACTCCTACGAGCAGTACTTC. The genes are TRBV5-1 and TRBJ2-7; 9 bases align to TRBD2. CDR1 and CDR2 (germline): SGHRS, YFSETQ. After removal of 3 bases from V and 0 bases from J, the junction contained 7 bases not matched to a gene. CDR3 size: 16 residues.

This chain joins TRBV7-2 and TRBJ2-1; 11 bases fit TRBD2. CDR3 length: 15 amino acids. The V and J ends lost 5 bases and 4 bases, in that order; junction bases with no gene match: 4. CDR1 is SGHTA and CDR2 is FQGNSA in the germline V gene. The CDR3 reads CASSLTSGMYNEQFF. CDR3 DNA sequence: TGTGCCAGCAGCCTGACTAGCGGGATGTACAATGAGCAGTTCTTC. The full variable domain, rest sourced from reference TRBV7-2 and TRBJ2-1, is GAGVSQSPSNKVTEKGKDVELRCDPISGHTALYWYRQSLGQGLEFLIYFQGNSAPDKSGLPSDRFSAERTGGSVSTLTIQRTQQEDSAVYLCASSLTSGMYNEQFFGPGTRLTVL.

Notes on this clone: Other DNA sequences in this specimen translate into the identical CDR3. V and J are TRBV27 and TRBJ2-1; perhaps TRBD2 as D (6 bases). This CDR3 is built from 14 residues. Germline CDR1 reads MNHEY; CDR2 reads SMNVEV (reference sequence). The ends were cut back, 3 bases at V and 0 bases at J, with 6 bases in the middle. The chain's CDR3 is CASSLGGSYNEQFF. As DNA, the CDR3 is TGTGCCAGCAGTTTGGGAGGCTCCTACAATGAGCAGTTCTTC.

This chain joins TRBV14 and TRBJ2-7, with 13 nucleotides matching TRBD2. The germline CDR1 and CDR2 sequences are SGHDN and FVKESK. J was trimmed by 0 bases and V by 1 base; bases with no gene match: 9. The CDR3 consists of 19 residues. CDR3 in amino acids: CASSQGPGLAGYYSYEQYF. CDR3 nucleotides: TGTGCCAGCAGCCAAGGACCGGGACTAGCGGGATATTACTCCTACGAGCAGTACTTC.

V gene TRBV28 combines with J gene TRBJ1-2; unclear D gene. V lost 5 bases and J 6 bases, leaving 19 bases between the germline ends. This CDR3 comprises 15 residues. In germline, CDR1 is MDHEN, CDR2 SYDVKM. The CDR3, as DNA: TGTGCCAGCAGTACCCCCCTGGCGGATGGGAATGGCTACACCTTC. Its translation: CASSTPLADGNGYTF.

V and J are TRBV11-2 and TRBJ2-1, with 10 bases aligning to TRBD2. Per the germline V gene, CDR1 is SGHAT and CDR2 is FQNNGV. V dropped 3 bases and J dropped 6; count of bases not matched to a gene: 5. The CDR3 has 15 residues. CDR3 amino acids: CASSFGLAAVNEQFF. In DNA, the CDR3 is TGTGCCAGCAGCTTTGGACTAGCGGCAGTCAATGAGCAGTTCTTC.

The gene calls are TRBV5-1 and TRBJ1-1; 8 positions agree with TRBD1. Per germline, CDR1 SGHRS and CDR2 YFSETQ. After removal of 5 bases from V and 3 bases from J, the junction contained 6 bases not matched to a gene. This CDR3 has 14 residues. CDR3: CASRPGGFDTEAFF. The CDR3 DNA reads TGCGCCAGCAGACCAGGGGGCTTTGACACTGAAGCTTTCTTT.

This sequence joins TRBV29-1 and TRBJ2-7, with 9 bases that match TRBD1. V gave up 4 bases and J gave up 2 bases; unmatched junction bases: 24. The CDR3 runs to 20 residues. Germline V lookup: CDR1 SQVTM, CDR2 ANQGSEA. Here the CDR3 DNA reads TGCAGCGTTGGAAGGCCAGGAAAAGGTTTGGGGACAGGGACTACCTACGAGCAGTACTTC. Encoded protein: CSVGRPGKGLGTGTTYEQYF.

The chain uses TRBV7-8 and TRBJ2-7; D uncertain. Per the germline V gene, CDR1 is SGHVS and CDR2 is FQNEAQ. Trimming shortened V by 0 bases and J by 0 bases, and 12 bases separated the two germline ends. This CDR3 comprises 16 residues. The CDR3 protein is CASSLASSLSSYEQYF. Written as DNA, the CDR3 is TGTGCCAGCAGCTTAGCGAGTAGCCTTAGCTCCTACGAGCAGTACTTC. Combining the CDR3 with reference TRBV7-8 and TRBJ2-7 gives the whole variable domain GAGVSQSPRYKVAKRGQDVALRCDPISGHVSLFWYQQALGQGPEFLTYFQNEAQLDKSGLPSDRFFAERPEGSVSTLKIQRTQQEDSAVYLCASSLASSLSSYEQYFGPGTRLTVT.

The rearrangement links TRBV4-3 to TRBJ1-1, with 7 bases aligning to TRBD1. This CDR3 spans 15 amino acids. V trimming: 1 base; J trimming: 9 bases; junction bases outside the gene matches: 11. Germline V CDR1 and CDR2: LGHNA, YSLEER. CDR3 nucleotides: TGCGCCAGCAGCCAAGCGCCCAGGGGGGAGCGGAAAGCTTTCTTT. It is translated as CASSQAPRGERKAFF.

This chain uses TRBV19 with TRBJ2-7; 14 bases are shared with TRBD2. The CDR3 is 15 residues long. Germline CDR1 reads LNHDA; CDR2 reads SQIVND (reference sequence). V gave up 5 bases and J gave up 6 bases; unmatched junction bases: 6. This CDR3 is CASSPGLAGAGEQYF. Here the CDR3 DNA reads TGTGCCAGTAGTCCGGGACTAGCGGGAGCTGGCGAGCAGTACTTC.

This chain joins TRBV6-1 and TRBJ2-1; a weak D match, TRBD2 (6 bases). This CDR3 spans 16 amino acids. Trimming took off 0 bases at V and 7 bases at J, with 16 bases between the two ends. Per germline, CDR1 MNHNS and CDR2 SASEGT. The CDR3 loop reads CASSEAGTSRSNEQFF. CDR3 sequence (DNA): TGTGCCAGCAGTGAAGCGGGAACTAGCCGGTCAAATGAGCAGTTCTTC.

The chain links TRBV7-6 to TRBJ2-7; 7 bases agree with TRBD1. CDR1 SGHVS and CDR2 FNYEAQ come from the germline V gene. With 2 bases clipped from V and 1 base from J, the junction kept 8 bases outside the gene matches. The CDR3 runs to 16 residues. CDR3 loop: CASSLHETGISYEQYF. The CDR3 DNA follows: TGTGCCAGCAGCTTACACGAGACAGGGATTTCCTACGAGCAGTACTTC.